Listed below are T cell receptor beta chains from one sample, sequenced in a study of breast tumors, draining lymph nodes, adjacent tissues. Each CDR3 protein gets one entry after TCRdb re-called the multiplex PCR reads with MiXCR. The sample includes roughly 130,000 distinct CDR3 sequences, just under 20% of them seen just once. Sequencing was performed on axillary lymph node tissue. These receptors originate from a female donor with breast cancer. Some clones in this sample may be carry-over from other donors' samples. Each CDR3 is given with its conserved first and last residue. A D gene is named only where the DNA matches it firmly. Size is omitted from some rows. Given values are once, few, many or a class for expanded clones.

j_call v_call clone_size d_call cdr3_aa cdr3_nt
TRBJ2-2 TRBV10-2 many - CASSEVTNTGELFF TGCGCCAGCAGTGAAGTTACGAACACCGGGGAGCTGTTTTTT
TRBJ2-7 TRBV7-3 many TRBD2 CASSLGRGSIDEQYF TGTGCCAGCAGCTTAGGGCGCGGGAGTATCGACGAGCAGTACTTC
TRBJ2-5 TRBV4-1 many - CASSQQTSFETQYF TGCGCCAGCAGCCAACAAACTAGCTTTGAGACCCAGTACTTC
TRBJ2-5 TRBV20-1 many - CSARDPGVRETQYF TGCAGTGCTAGAGATCCGGGGGTTCGGGAGACCCAGTACTTC
TRBJ2-5 TRBV7-9 many TRBD2 CASSLLEGRAETQYF TGTGCCAGCAGCTTACTTGAGGGGAGGGCAGAGACCCAGTACTTC
TRBJ1-6 TRBV7-8 many TRBD1 CASSFGQGNSPLHF TGTGCCAGCAGCTTTGGACAGGGGAATTCACCCCTCCACTTT
TRBJ2-7 TRBV28 - - CASSTALGKAYEQYF TGTGCCAGCAGTACCGCACTAGGCAAAGCCTACGAGCAGTACTTC
TRBJ2-3 TRBV19 many - CASSIGPSTDTQYF TGTGCCAGTAGTATCGGCCCAAGCACAGATACGCAGTATTTT
TRBJ1-2 TRBV20-1 many - CSAHNPVGYGYTF TGCAGTGCTCATAACCCCGTCGGCTATGGCTACACCTTC
TRBJ2-3 TRBV7-2 medium-sized - CASSLVGGQYF TGTGCCAGCAGCTTAGTCGGAGGGCAGTATTTT
TRBJ1-2 TRBV6-5 few - CASSFTGIYGYTF TGTGCCAGCAGCTTTACAGGGATCTATGGCTACACCTTC
TRBJ2-7 TRBV6-1 many - CASSEGLWAEQYF TGTGCCAGCAGTGAAGGGTTGTGGGCCGAGCAGTACTTC
TRBJ1-6 TRBV6-5 - - CASNRRDSANNSPLHF TGTGCCAGCAACCGACGCGACTCGGCCAATAATTCACCCCTCCACTTT
TRBJ1-5 TRBV19 - - CASRKQDSNQPQHF TGTGCCAGTAGGAAGCAGGATAGCAATCAGCCCCAGCATTTT
TRBJ2-5 TRBV7-9 many TRBD1 CASRATGQMQETQYF TGTGCCAGCAGGGCTACGGGACAGATGCAAGAGACCCAGTACTTC
TRBJ1-2 TRBV29-1 many TRBD1 CSTTGKKRGYTF TGCAGCACGACAGGGAAAAAACGTGGCTACACCTTC
TRBJ1-2 TRBV11-2 many - CASSLGPQGLYGYTF TGTGCCAGCAGCTTAGGGCCTCAGGGGCTCTATGGCTACACCTTC
TRBJ2-2 TRBV6-6 many - CASSYFTGELFF TGTGCCAGCAGTTATTTCACCGGGGAGCTGTTTTTT
TRBJ1-4 TRBV2 many - CASKDRGTLREKLFF TGTGCCAGCAAGGACAGAGGGACGCTACGAGAAAAACTGTTTTTT
TRBJ2-3 TRBV5-1 many - CASSLPTLQGGGTDTQYF TGCGCCAGCAGCTTGCCCACCCTCCAGGGGGGGGGCACAGATACGCAGTATTTT
TRBJ2-3 TRBV2 many - CASSVGTDTQYF TGTGCCAGCAGTGTCGGGACAGATACGCAGTATTTT
TRBJ2-6 TRBV28 - - CASSLVRDQGSGANVLTF TGTGCCAGCAGTTTAGTACGAGACCAAGGATCCGGGGCCAACGTCCTGACTTTC
TRBJ2-6 TRBV5-4 - TRBD1 CASSSHRGSGANVLTF TGTGCCAGCAGCTCACACAGGGGTTCTGGGGCCAACGTCCTGACTTTC
TRBJ1-2 TRBV3-1 - - CASSQGVSNYGYTF TGTGCCAGCAGCCAAGGGGTTTCGAACTATGGCTACACCTTC
TRBJ1-2 TRBV11-2 many - CASSLVADYGYTF TGTGCCAGCAGCTTAGTTGCGGACTATGGCTACACCTTC
TRBJ2-1 TRBV7-9 many - CASSLAGHPIYNEQFF TGTGCCAGCAGCTTAGCCGGACACCCCATTTACAATGAGCAGTTCTTC
TRBJ1-5 TRBV12-5 - TRBD1 CASANGRGPGNQPQHF TGTGCTAGTGCCAACGGCAGGGGGCCCGGCAATCAGCCCCAGCATTTT
TRBJ2-7 TRBV20-1 many - CSARDLGRRREEQYF TGCAGTGCTAGAGACCTGGGTCGGAGGCGTGAAGAGCAGTACTTC
TRBJ2-4 TRBV20-1 - TRBD1 CSASQDRVKNIQYF TGCAGTGCTAGTCAAGACAGGGTCAAAAACATTCAGTACTTC
TRBJ2-7 TRBV7-6 many TRBD1 CASSSTGTGPYEQYF TGTGCCAGCAGCTCAACCGGGACAGGGCCCTACGAGCAGTACTTC
TRBJ1-6 TRBV6-5 many - CASSYGRGPLHF TGTGCCAGCAGTTACGGACGGGGCCCCCTCCACTTT
TRBJ2-2 TRBV20-1 many - CSGRATGELFF TGCAGTGGGAGGGCCACCGGGGAGCTGTTTTTT
TRBJ2-3 TRBV19 many - CASSIGGTSTDTQYF TGTGCCAGTAGTATCGGCGGCACCAGCACAGATACGCAGTATTTT
TRBJ1-3 TRBV7-9 many - CASSLRQDGNTIYF TGTGCCAGCAGCTTAAGGCAGGATGGAAACACCATATATTTT
TRBJ2-1 TRBV28 - - CASSPQKVYDNEQFF TGTGCCAGCAGTCCCCAGAAAGTGTATGACAATGAGCAGTTCTTC
TRBJ1-6 TRBV28 - - CASRQGGNSPLHF TGTGCCAGCAGACAGGGTGGTAATTCACCCCTCCACTTT
TRBJ2-5 TRBV9 many - CASSVEYQETQYF TGTGCCAGCAGCGTGGAGTACCAAGAGACCCAGTACTTC
TRBJ2-1 TRBV20-1 many TRBD2 CSARGLAEIYNEQFF TGCAGTGCTAGGGGCCTAGCGGAGATCTACAATGAGCAGTTCTTC
TRBJ2-5 TRBV12-3/TRBV12-4 many - CASSLAVSGTETQYF TGTGCCAGCAGTTTAGCGGTGTCAGGAACAGAGACCCAGTACTTC
TRBJ2-7 TRBV20-1 many - CSARVRSSYEQYF TGCAGTGCTAGGGTACGATCCTCCTACGAGCAGTACTTC
TRBJ2-5 TRBV4-1 many - CASSQGVAAKETQYF TGCGCCAGCAGCCAAGGGGTTGCGGCGAAAGAGACCCAGTACTTC
TRBJ2-1 TRBV20-1 many TRBD2 CSVGTSYTEQFF TGCAGTGTCGGGACTAGCTATACTGAGCAGTTCTTC
TRBJ1-4 TRBV5-4 many - CASSSMASGKGEKLFF TGTGCCAGCAGCAGCATGGCGTCAGGGAAAGGGGAAAAACTGTTTTTT
TRBJ2-3 TRBV10-2 many - CASSVGGSTDTQYF TGCGCCAGCAGTGTAGGGGGGAGCACAGATACGCAGTATTTT
TRBJ1-3 TRBV2 many - CASSESPGFSGNTIYF TGTGCCAGCAGTGAAAGCCCAGGATTCTCTGGAAACACCATATATTTT
TRBJ2-1 TRBV7-3 many TRBD2 CASSLTRGGPNEQFF TGTGCCAGCAGCTTAACACGGGGGGGCCCGAATGAGCAGTTCTTC
TRBJ2-2 TRBV5-6 many TRBD1 CASSWDRNTGELFF TGTGCCAGCAGTTGGGACAGAAACACCGGGGAGCTGTTTTTT
TRBJ2-5 TRBV6-1 - TRBD1 CASNLPGQGGRETQYF TGTGCCAGCAATCTACCGGGACAGGGGGGTAGGGAGACCCAGTACTTC
TRBJ1-5 TRBV27 many - CASMLTGNSNQPQHF TGTGCCAGCATGTTAACAGGGAATAGCAATCAGCCCCAGCATTTT
TRBJ2-5 TRBV5-1 many - CASSLASEEQTQYF TGCGCCAGCAGCTTGGCCAGCGAAGAACAGACCCAGTACTTC
TRBJ2-2 TRBV11-2 - - CASSLESGGELFF TGTGCCAGCAGCTTAGAAAGTGGCGGGGAGCTGTTTTTT
TRBJ1-6 TRBV5-1 - TRBD1 CASSARTGLPQVSPLHF TGCGCCAGTAGCGCCAGGACAGGGCTGCCTCAGGTTTCACCCCTCCACTTT
TRBJ2-3 TRBV5-5 many - CASSLSWTSSTDTQYF TGTGCCAGCAGCTTGTCCTGGACTTCCTCCACAGATACGCAGTATTTT
TRBJ1-2 TRBV20-1 many - CSARDQGSQGYNYGYTF TGCAGTGCTAGAGATCAGGGATCTCAGGGTTATAACTATGGCTACACCTTC